A few counts support the clone carrying this T cell receptor (beta chain). The antigen remains unidentified. A single record per CDR3 protein comes from TCRdb applying MiXCR to the 5' RACE reads. The repertoire consists of roughly 86,000 distinct CDR3 sequences, with over 5% occurring once and the leading ten covering less than 9.5%. This specimen comes from a study of early T cells in non-severe SARS-CoV-2 infection. Study details: Chains from this unsorted whole-blood bulk RNA could not be paired.

This CDR3 spans 14 amino acids. V was clipped by 4 bases and J by 1 base, with 7 bases between them. The germline CDR1 and CDR2 sequences are KGHDR and SFDVKD. The study's findings and limits: Matches to VDJdb favored anti-spike CD8 responses and missed private and CD4 specificities.

This receptor was taken from an adult who was a healthcare worker with PCR-confirmed SARS-CoV-2 infection or an uninfected control (not recorded which). Sequences were obtained from whole blood. This rearrangement joins TRBV24-1 to TRBJ1-5; D is unresolved. Here the CDR3 DNA reads TGTGCCACCAGTGAATTCGGGAGCAATCAGCCCCAGCATTTT. As protein: CATSEFGSNQPQHF.